The source of this T cell receptor beta chain is a study of blood T cells in healthy people across ages. For the second PCR, which ran for roughly 6 to 12 cycles, a sample-barcoded 5' primer and a J-beta primer mix were used. TCRdb used MiXCR to reprocess the 5' RACE reads, holding one entry per CDR3 protein. The repertoire holds hundreds of thousands of distinct CDR3 sequences, with around 38% as singletons. This clonotype has only a few counts. CDR3 length: 13 amino acids. Germline assignment: CDR1 ENHRY and CDR2 SYGVKD. Trimming removed 3 bases at V and 4 bases at J, with 6 bases between. Researchers collected ten milliliters of peripheral blood from every single donor.

The V gene is TRBV10-3, the J gene TRBJ1-4; unclear D gene. Sequenced material: blood. This clonotype originated in a man aged 80 or over in good health. This CDR3 is CAISDRNNEKLFF. CDR3 bases: TGTGCCATCAGTGACCGTAATAATGAAAAACTGTTTTTT.